Detailed here is one TCR beta chain. CDR1 and CDR2 (germline): SGHNT, YYREEE (reference sequence). V lost 3 bases to trimming and J lost 7 bases; unmatched junction nucleotides: 6. The CDR3 contains 14 residues. TCRdb's table, derived via immunoSEQ multiplex PCR, lists solely in-frame clones and lacks some. In the table there are 450,000 to 600,000 clones, 79% of which are singletons. The data were taken from a study of shared clonotypes between healthy human individuals. At the level of the study: Researchers drew samples from a couple of women and a few men aged 18 to 49.

The specimen was PBMCs. The rearrangement links TRBV5-4 to TRBJ1-1; 10 bases are a match to TRBD1. This sequence originates from a woman in her forties in good health. Some clones in this sample may be carry-over from other donors' samples. As DNA, the CDR3 is TGTGCCAGCAGCTCCAGACAGGGGGCCTTTGAAGCTTTCTTT. Protein: CASSSRQGAFEAFF.